This entry features one T cell receptor beta chain sequence. Its matching antigen is unknown. The data were obtained in a study of cytomegalovirus exposure and HLA in healthy donors. From germline, CDR1 is MGHRA and CDR2 YSYEKL. After removal of 6 bases from V and 3 bases from J, the junction contained 12 bases not matched to a gene. The CDR3 sequence is 16 residues long. Study conclusions and caveats: Presence/absence comparisons presumed near-even sequencing depth among donors. Immune exposure information comprised only CMV serostatus.

13 Jbeta primers and 60 Vbeta primers were used for the PCR. The method was immunoSEQ multiplex PCR; TCRdb's version includes in-frame clones alone and lacks a portion of them. The sample carries around 120,000 clones, 70% to 85% recorded once. The genes are TRBV4-1 and TRBJ2-3, with 7 bases identical to TRBD1. The clonotype was recovered from a boy between 10 and 17 years old in good health and CMV-seronegative. The sequencing input was PBMCs. The CDR3 nucleotides are TGCGCCAGCAGACCCCGACAGGGTGGTGCGACAGATACGCAGTATTTT. Amino acids: CASRPRQGGATDTQYF.